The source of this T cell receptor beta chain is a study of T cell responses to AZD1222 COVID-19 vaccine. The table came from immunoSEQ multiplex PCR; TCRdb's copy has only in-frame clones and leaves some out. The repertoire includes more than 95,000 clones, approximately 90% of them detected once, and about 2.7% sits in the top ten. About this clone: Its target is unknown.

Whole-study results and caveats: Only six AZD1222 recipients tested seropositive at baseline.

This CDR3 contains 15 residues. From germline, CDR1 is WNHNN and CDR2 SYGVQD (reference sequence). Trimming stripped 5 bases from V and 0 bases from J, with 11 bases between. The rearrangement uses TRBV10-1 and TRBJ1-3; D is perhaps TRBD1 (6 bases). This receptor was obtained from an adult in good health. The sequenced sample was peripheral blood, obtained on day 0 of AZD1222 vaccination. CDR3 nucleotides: TGCGCCAGCAGTCAAGACAGGAACTCTGGAAACACCATATATTTT. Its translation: CASSQDRNSGNTIYF.